The present T cell receptor (beta chain) was sequenced within a study of blood T cell repertoires in COVID-19. Germline CDR1 reads LNHDA; CDR2 reads SQIVND (reference sequence). V lost 5 bases to trimming and J lost 11 bases; unmatched junction nucleotides: 12. The CDR3 runs to 14 residues. The data were produced by immunoSEQ multiplex PCR, yet TCRdb's version contains in-frame clones alone and is incomplete. This repertoire shows about 400,000 clones, 86% found once; its top ten account for roughly 1.4%. Specimen: peripheral blood. The chain links TRBV19 to TRBJ1-1; 9 positions agree with TRBD1. The source is a woman aged 25-40 years with active or convalescent COVID-19. The CDR3 is CASSPRDRVLEAFF. Written as DNA, the CDR3 is TGTGCCAGTAGTCCCCGGGACAGGGTTCTGGAGGCTTTCTTT. Supplemented by reference TRBV19 and TRBJ1-1, the full variable domain reads DGGITQSPKYLFRKEGQNVTLSCEQNLNHDAMYWYRQDPGQGLRLIYYSQIVNDFQKGDIAEGYSVSREKKESFPLTVTSAQKNPTAFYLCASSPRDRVLEAFFGQGTRLTVV.